This note documents a single TCR beta chain sequence. Its target is unknown. The PCR made use of 60 Vbeta and 13 Jbeta primers. Clones were sequenced by immunoSEQ multiplex PCR, and TCRdb holds only the in-frame ones, with some missing. The top ten clones hold about 0.58% of a sample with about 230,000 clones, approximately 82% of them seen once. The sample comes from a study of cytomegalovirus exposure and HLA in healthy donors. General study results and limits: In a later analysis, compared with equally common non-associated chains, HLA-associated beta chains were more expanded. A later analysis reported that several of the most significant clusters appeared to be linked to common viral pathogens, among them Epstein-Barr virus.

The receptor was derived from a woman aged 40 to 50 in good health and CMV-seronegative. The sample comprised PBMCs.

The CDR3, as DNA: TGCGCCAGCAGCTCCGGGACAGAATATGGCTACACCTTC. This translates into CASSSGTEYGYTF. The rearrangement links TRBV5-1 to TRBJ1-2; 7 nucleotides agree with TRBD1. V dropped 3 bases and J dropped 5; count of bases not matched to a gene: 4. This CDR3 spans 13 amino acids. Per germline, CDR1 SGHRS and CDR2 YFSETQ. The entire variable domain, with the rest obtained from reference TRBV5-1 and TRBJ1-2, is as follows: KAGVTQTPRYLIKTRGQQVTLSCSPISGHRSVSWYQQTPGQGLQFLFEYFSETQRNKGNFPGRFSGRQFSNSRSEMNVSTLELGDSALYLCASSSGTEYGYTFGSGTRLTVV.